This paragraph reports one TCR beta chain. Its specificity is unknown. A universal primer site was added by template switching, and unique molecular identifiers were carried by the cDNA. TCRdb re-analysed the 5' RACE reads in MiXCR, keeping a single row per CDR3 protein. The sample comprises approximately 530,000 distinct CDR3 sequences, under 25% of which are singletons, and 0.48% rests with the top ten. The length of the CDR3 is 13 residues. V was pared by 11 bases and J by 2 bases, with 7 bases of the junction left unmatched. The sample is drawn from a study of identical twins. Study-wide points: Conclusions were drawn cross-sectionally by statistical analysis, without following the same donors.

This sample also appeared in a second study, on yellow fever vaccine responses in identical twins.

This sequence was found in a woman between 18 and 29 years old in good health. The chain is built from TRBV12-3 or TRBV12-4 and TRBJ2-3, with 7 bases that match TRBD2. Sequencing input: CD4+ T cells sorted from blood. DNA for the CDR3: TGTGCCGGATCTAGCGGCCTCACAGATACGCAGTATTTT. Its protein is CAGSSGLTDTQYF.